Detailed here is one TCR beta chain. Its antigen remains unknown. The data derive from a study of shared clonotypes between healthy human individuals. General observations from the study: Roughly 5% of naive CD4 clonotypes were shared across several donors.

Produced via immunoSEQ multiplex PCR; TCRdb's table is partial and in-frame only. The sample shows 2 million to 3 million clones, approximately 93% of them seen only once. V gave up 1 base and J gave up 3 bases, with 11 bases separating them. Germline assignment: CDR1 SGHTA and CDR2 FQGNSA. The CDR3 has 15 amino acids. The sequence was collected from a man between 18 and 35 years old in good health. Some clones in this sample may be carry-over from other donors' samples. The chain has TRBV7-2 and TRBJ2-3; TRBD2 is a possible D gene (5 bases). The sequenced material came from naive CD4+ T cells from PBMCs. Described subset: CD45RA+ positively selected. CDR3 loop: CASSLGLAWTDTQYF. DNA for the CDR3: TGTGCCAGCAGCTTAGGTCTAGCCTGGACAGATACGCAGTATTTT.